These T cell receptor beta chains were read from a single sample in a study of blood T cells in healthy people across ages. MiXCR, applied by TCRdb to the 5' RACE reads, yields one record per CDR3 protein. The sample shows 650,000 to 700,000 distinct CDR3 sequences, about 34% of them seen only once. The sample taken for sequencing was blood. Receptor source: a woman of 80 years or more in good health. Each CDR3 is given with its conserved first and last residue. D genes are given only for firm matches. Clone size, where shown, is once, few, many, or a class for clones that have expanded.

TRBV15	many	TRBD2	TRBJ2-5	TGTGCCATAGGCGCGGGGGATTTGGAGACCCAGTACTTC	CAIGAGDLETQYF
TRBV5-1	-	TRBD2	TRBJ2-7	TGCGCCAGCAGCTTGGTTCCAGGGAGGGACGAGCAGTACTTC	CASSLVPGRDEQYF
TRBV12-3/TRBV12-4	few	TRBD1	TRBJ1-5	TGTGCCAGCAGTACAGGGGGTCAACAGCCCCAGCATTTT	CASSTGGQQPQHF
TRBV20-1	-	-	TRBJ2-5	TGCAGTGCTAGACCCCTAGGCGAACTTCAAGAGACCCAGTACTTC	CSARPLGELQETQYF
TRBV6-4	-	TRBD1	TRBJ2-7	TGTGCCAGATGGACAGGGGGCTCCTACGAGCAGTACTTC	CARWTGGSYEQYF
TRBV10-3	-	TRBD2	TRBJ2-7	TGTGCCATCAGACGGGGGGGCTGGGGCTACGAGCAGTACTTC	CAIRRGGWGYEQYF
TRBV29-1	many	-	TRBJ2-3	TGCAGCGTCGAACAGGGTTGGGATACGCAGTATTTT	CSVEQGWDTQYF
TRBV4-3	many	-	TRBJ2-3	TGCGCCAGCAGCCAAGAAGCCCGCCGACAGGTTACAGATACGCAGTATTTT	CASSQEARRQVTDTQYF
TRBV24-1	-	TRBD2	TRBJ2-1	TGTGCCACCAGTGATTCTACGGGGGGTGGGAATGAGCAGTTCTTC	CATSDSTGGGNEQFF
TRBV7-9	-	-	TRBJ2-5	TGTGCCAGCAGCTCCCAACCCCAGGGTTACCAAGAGACCCAGTACTTC	CASSSQPQGYQETQYF
TRBV7-3	many	-	TRBJ2-6	TGTGCCAGCAGCCCTCCAATTCCTGGGGCCAACGTCCTGACTTTC	CASSPPIPGANVLTF
TRBV7-2	many	TRBD1	TRBJ2-7	TGTGCCAGCAGCCTTACAGGGGGCCTGGACTACGAGCAGTACTTC	CASSLTGGLDYEQYF
TRBV20-1	many	-	TRBJ1-1	TGCAGTGCTAGACGGGAATACGGGTCGGGTAGTACTGAAGCTTTCTTT	CSARREYGSGSTEAFF
TRBV30	few	-	TRBJ1-1	TGTGCCTGGAGTCTCGAGGAATATGCAGCTTTCTTT	CAWSLEEYAAFF
TRBV4-2	few	-	TRBJ1-5	TGTGCCAGCAGCCATTCCTTCGCGGGGGTGGAGCAGCCCCAGCATTTT	CASSHSFAGVEQPQHF
TRBV5-1	-	-	TRBJ2-1	TGCGCCAGCAGCAGGGGACGGGAATACGAGCAGTTCTTC	CASSRGREYEQFF
TRBV20-1	many	TRBD2	TRBJ2-1	TGCAGTGCTAGAGAACTAGCGGGGGGAATCTACAATGAGCAGTTCTTC	CSARELAGGIYNEQFF
TRBV20-1	many	-	TRBJ2-3	TGCAGTGCTAGAGGGGGGACCACCCTCACAGATACGCAGTATTTT	CSARGGTTLTDTQYF
TRBV15	many	TRBD1	TRBJ2-7	TGTGCCACCAGCACCCCAGGACAGGGAACCAGGGGGAACGAGCAGTACTTC	CATSTPGQGTRGNEQYF
TRBV7-3	many	-	TRBJ2-3	TGTGCCAGCAGTCACCTACCGGGGGAAGGCACAGATACGCAGTATTTT	CASSHLPGEGTDTQYF
TRBV5-6	many	-	TRBJ2-4	TGTGCCAGCAGCGCCGGTCTCGGGGGCCAAGGGGACAAAAACATTCAGTACTTC	CASSAGLGGQGDKNIQYF
TRBV6-6	many	TRBD1	TRBJ1-1	TGTGCCAGCAGTTACGTTGACAGGGGAGCTGAAGCTTTCTTT	CASSYVDRGAEAFF
TRBV7-9	-	TRBD2	TRBJ2-3	TGTGCCAGCAGCTTAGGCCTAGCGGCGCTTCCTAGCACAGATACGCAGTATTTT	CASSLGLAALPSTDTQYF
TRBV7-2	many	TRBD2	TRBJ2-5	TGTGCCAGCAGTATCCGACTAGCGGGGGGGCCTTTCCAAGAGACCCAGTACTTC	CASSIRLAGGPFQETQYF
TRBV10-3	-	TRBD2	TRBJ2-3	TGTGCCATCAGGTCGGCTAGCGGGAGTCGCGGGTCTAGCACAGATACGCAGTATTTT	CAIRSASGSRGSSTDTQYF
TRBV28	many	TRBD1	TRBJ1-2	TGTGCCAGCAGTGGACAGGGCGATGGCTACACCTTC	CASSGQGDGYTF
TRBV7-3	many	TRBD2	TRBJ2-5	TGTGCCAGCAGCTCCGGGACTAGCGGCTCCCAAGAGACCCAGTACTTC	CASSSGTSGSQETQYF
TRBV4-2	-	-	TRBJ2-7	TGTGCCGGCAGCCAAGAGGTCGCGGGGACCCGGGAGCAGTACTTC	CAGSQEVAGTREQYF
TRBV9	many	TRBD2	TRBJ2-3	TGTGCCAGCAGCGTATTGGGGACTAGCGGGGGGGGAGTCACAGATACGCAGTATTTT	CASSVLGTSGGGVTDTQYF
TRBV4-2	many	TRBD2	TRBJ2-5	TGTGCCAGCAGCCAAGGGATAGCGGGGGCTTTTGGAGAGACCCAGTACTTC	CASSQGIAGAFGETQYF
TRBV7-9	many	-	TRBJ1-4	TGTGCCAGCAGCCCTATGCAACAGCTGGAAGAAAAACTGTTTTTT	CASSPMQQLEEKLFF
TRBV12-3/TRBV12-4	many	-	TRBJ2-5	TGTGCCAGCAGTTTTGGGTTAAAACGGCAAGAGACCCAGTACTTC	CASSFGLKRQETQYF
TRBV7-2	-	TRBD1	TRBJ2-7	TGTGCCAGCAGCTCGACCGGGACAGTTTCCTACGAGCAGTACTTC	CASSSTGTVSYEQYF
TRBV20-1	-	TRBD2	TRBJ2-3	TGCAGTGCTAGAGTCCTAGCGGGGGGCCCAGGAGATACGCAGTATTTT	CSARVLAGGPGDTQYF
TRBV2	many	-	TRBJ2-7	TGTGCCAGCAGGACCCCAGGGAAGGCGAGCTCCTACGAGCAGTACTTC	CASRTPGKASSYEQYF
TRBV6-2/TRBV6-3	few	-	TRBJ1-1	TGTGCCAGCAGTAACCGCTGGGAGGGAGCTTTCTTT	CASSNRWEGAFF
TRBV7-9	-	TRBD1	TRBJ2-7	TGTGCCAGCAGGTCCACCGAGGGGGCCCATTACGAGCAGTACTTC	CASRSTEGAHYEQYF
TRBV3-1	many	TRBD1	TRBJ2-5	TGTGCCAGCAGTGATGGACAGGGGCGAGAGACCCAGTACTTC	CASSDGQGRETQYF
TRBV12-3/TRBV12-4	-	-	TRBJ2-3	TGTGCCAGCAGTTCGAGGGGTGGTCACACAGATACGCAGTATTTT	CASSSRGGHTDTQYF
TRBV5-1	-	-	TRBJ1-3	TGCGCCAGCAGCCAAGGTTTCTCTGGAAACACCATATATTTT	CASSQGFSGNTIYF
TRBV25-1	many	TRBD1	TRBJ2-5	TGTGCCAGCAGTCGGCAGGGGGCTGAGACCCAGTACTTC	CASSRQGAETQYF
TRBV7-3	-	-	TRBJ2-4	TGTGCCAGCAGCTTAGACGCGGGACTGGCCAGAAATGAGCAGTACTTC	CASSLDAGLARNEQYF
TRBV7-8	-	TRBD1	TRBJ2-2	TGTGCCAGCAGTATGACAGGGCCTCCGAACACCGGGGAGCTGTTTTTT	CASSMTGPPNTGELFF
TRBV7-3	-	TRBD1	TRBJ1-1	TGTGCCAGCAGCTTGACAGGGGGCGAGAACACTGAAGCTTTCTTT	CASSLTGGENTEAFF
TRBV6-6	-	-	TRBJ1-5	TGTGCCAGCAGTTACAGGAGGGATCGGGAGGCCCAGCATTTT	CASSYRRDREAQHF
TRBV5-1	-	-	TRBJ2-1	TGCGCCAGCAGCTTGGACAGCCGCTACGAGCAGTTCTTC	CASSLDSRYEQFF
TRBV29-1	once	TRBD1	TRBJ1-2	TGCAGCGTACCCAGGGGGAACTATGGCTACACCTTC	CSVPRGNYGYTF
TRBV29-1	-	-	TRBJ2-3	TGCGGCGTTTCCCGGGACAGCGGGATGCATACGCAGTATTTT	CGVSRDSGMHTQYF
TRBV7-9	many	-	TRBJ2-7	TGTGCCAGCAGCCACGACAGGAACTATGGGTCCTACGAGCAGTACTTC	CASSHDRNYGSYEQYF
TRBV5-1	-	-	TRBJ2-3	TGCGCCAGCAGCTTGGTGGCAGACTATACGCAGTATTTT	CASSLVADYTQYF
TRBV4-1	-	TRBD2	TRBJ2-7	TGCGCCAGCAGCCCCGGGACTAGCGGGAGTAGGGACGAGCAGTACTTC	CASSPGTSGSRDEQYF
TRBV6-1	-	-	TRBJ2-7	TGTGCCAGCGCACAGGCCTTCTCCTACGAGCAGTACTTC	CASAQAFSYEQYF
TRBV12-3/TRBV12-4	many	-	TRBJ1-2	TGTGCCAGCAGCCTGGAGGTCCCCTATGGCTACACCTTC	CASSLEVPYGYTF
TRBV2	-	-	TRBJ1-3	TGTGCCAGCAACCCGACAGTTAGCTCTGGAAACACCATATATTTT	CASNPTVSSGNTIYF
TRBV20-1	few	TRBD1	TRBJ1-6	TGCAGTGCTAAGGCAGGGGGCATCTCACCCCTCCACTTT	CSAKAGGISPLHF
TRBV7-2	few	-	TRBJ1-2	TGTGCCAGCAGCTTAGCTCTGGGGAGGGGTGGCTACACCTTC	CASSLALGRGGYTF
TRBV7-9	-	-	TRBJ2-7	TGTGCCAGCAGCTCATCGACAGATACCTACGAGCAGTACTTC	CASSSSTDTYEQYF